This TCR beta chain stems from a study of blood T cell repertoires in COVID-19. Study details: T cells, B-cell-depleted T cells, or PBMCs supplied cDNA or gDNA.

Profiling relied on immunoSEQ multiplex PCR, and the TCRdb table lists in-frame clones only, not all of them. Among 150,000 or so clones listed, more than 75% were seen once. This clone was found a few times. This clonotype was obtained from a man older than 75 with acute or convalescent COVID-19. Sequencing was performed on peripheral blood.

The DNA for the CDR3 is TGTGCCAGCAGTCGGACTAGCGGGGCCCTCTCCTACGAGCAGTACTTC. It codes for CASSRTSGALSYEQYF. The chain has TRBV5-4 and TRBJ2-7; 12 bases match TRBD2. V dropped 5 bases and J dropped 0; count of bases not matched to a gene: 6. CDR1 SGHNT and CDR2 YYREEE come from the germline V gene (reference sequence). This CDR3 region has 16 residues.